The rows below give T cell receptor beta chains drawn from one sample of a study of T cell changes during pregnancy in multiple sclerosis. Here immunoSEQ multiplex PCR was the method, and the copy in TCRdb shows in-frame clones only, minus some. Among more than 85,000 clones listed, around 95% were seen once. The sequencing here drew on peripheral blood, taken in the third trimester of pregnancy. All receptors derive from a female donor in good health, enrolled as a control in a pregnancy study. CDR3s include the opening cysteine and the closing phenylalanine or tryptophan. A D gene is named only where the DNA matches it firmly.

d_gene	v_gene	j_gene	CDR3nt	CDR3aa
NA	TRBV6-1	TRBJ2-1	TGTGCCAGCAGTGAAGTGAGCGGTGAAGGTGAGCAGTTCTTC	CASSEVSGEGEQFF
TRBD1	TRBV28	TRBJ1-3	TGTGCCAGCAGTTCACCTTCGGGACAGACCTCTGGAAACACCATATATTTT	CASSSPSGQTSGNTIYF
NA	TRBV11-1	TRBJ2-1	TGTGCCAGCAGCTTCGCGTCTAGCCGCCTTTACAATGAGCAGTTCTTC	CASSFASSRLYNEQFF
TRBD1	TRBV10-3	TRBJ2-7	TGTGCCATCACGGGGGACAGGACCTACGAGCAGTACTTC	CAITGDRTYEQYF
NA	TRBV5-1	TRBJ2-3	TGCGCCAGCAGCTTGACTGGCACAGATACGCAGTATTTT	CASSLTGTDTQYF
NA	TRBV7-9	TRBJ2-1	TGTGCCAGCAGCCTAACTAGTAACCATGAGCAGTTCTTC	CASSLTSNHEQFF
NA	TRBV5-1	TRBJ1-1	TGCGCCAGCAGCATCTTGACCGGCGGCACTGAAGCTTTCTTT	CASSILTGGTEAFF
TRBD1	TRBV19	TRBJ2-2	TGTGCCAGTAGTGCAGGGACAGGGTTTGGCGGGGAGCTGTTTTTT	CASSAGTGFGGELFF
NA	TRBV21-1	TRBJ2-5	TGTGCCAGCAGCTACTACCTCGGGCGGGAGAGAGAGACCCAGTACTTC	CASSYYLGRERETQYF
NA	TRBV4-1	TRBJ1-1	TGCGCCAGCAGCCAAGAGGGGGGAAAGAACACTGAAGCTTTCTTT	CASSQEGGKNTEAFF